Reported below is one TCR beta chain. Its matching antigen is unknown. This specimen comes from a study of T cell responses to AZD1222 COVID-19 vaccine. The data were produced by immunoSEQ multiplex PCR, yet TCRdb's version contains in-frame clones alone and is incomplete. This table holds 200,000 or so clones, roughly 92% found once. Study results and limitations: Most donors were white British and more were female, and clonal diversity was possibly underestimated. Recipients of two AZD1222 doses showed rising Spike-specific TCR breadth and depth.

Germline CDR1 reads SGDLS; CDR2 reads YYNGEE. Trimming took 4 bases from V and 4 from J, leaving 5 bases between them. The CDR3 is made up of 12 amino acids. The input for sequencing was peripheral blood, taken 28 days after the second AZD1222 dose. The sequence derives from an adult who received the AZD1222 COVID-19 vaccine. V and J are TRBV9 and TRBJ2-2; D unclear. Here the CDR3 reads CASSRSTGELFF. Written as DNA, the CDR3 is TGTGCCAGCAGCCGGAGCACCGGGGAGCTGTTTTTT. The variable domain in full, with the rest retrieved from reference TRBV9 and TRBJ2-2, is DSGVTQTPKHLITATGQRVTLRCSPRSGDLSVYWYQQSLDQGLQFLIQYYNGEERAKGNILERFSAQQFPDLHSELNLSSLELGDSALYFCASSRSTGELFFGEGSRLTVL.